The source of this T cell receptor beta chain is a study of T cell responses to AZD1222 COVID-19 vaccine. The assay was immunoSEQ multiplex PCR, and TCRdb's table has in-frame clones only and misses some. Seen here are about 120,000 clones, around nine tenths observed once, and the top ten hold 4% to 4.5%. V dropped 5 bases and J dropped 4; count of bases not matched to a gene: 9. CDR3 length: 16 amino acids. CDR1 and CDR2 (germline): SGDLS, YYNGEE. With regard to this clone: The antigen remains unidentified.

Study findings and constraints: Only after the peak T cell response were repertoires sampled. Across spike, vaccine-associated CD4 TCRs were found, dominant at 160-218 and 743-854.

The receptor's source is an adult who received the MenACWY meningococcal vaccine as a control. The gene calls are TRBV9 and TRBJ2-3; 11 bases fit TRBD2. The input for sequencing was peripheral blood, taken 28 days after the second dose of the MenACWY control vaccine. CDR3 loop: CASSKFSGRAPDTQYF. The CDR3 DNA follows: TGTGCCAGCAGTAAATTTAGCGGGAGGGCCCCAGATACGCAGTATTTT.